This TCR beta chain came from a study of monozygotic twins with cystic fibrosis. Whole-study context: With about 15 PCR cycles, barcoded libraries came from about 3 micrograms of fragmented DNA. The study, taken as a whole, reports: The repertoire was suggested to be naive-dominated, clonality median around 0.0093. Co-twins had the most similar V usage for 13 of 16 pairs, J for 8. Monozygotic CF twin pairs shared significantly more nucleotide-identical clonotypes than unrelated CF individuals did.

As for this clone: Its antigen is not known.

This CDR3 has 17 amino acids. Per the germline V gene, CDR1 is SGHTS and CDR2 is YDEGEE. V dropped 3 bases and J dropped 0 bases, with 19 bases sitting between them. Only in-frame clones appear in the TCRdb table, and some are missing; sequencing was by immunoSEQ multiplex PCR. The profile shows 12,000 to 15,000 clones, 80% to 90% of them singletons. The genes are TRBV5-8 and TRBJ2-7; either TRBD1 or TRBD2 may supply D (5 bases each). Sequencing used blood. This clonotype was sampled from a boy aged 5-17 years with cystic fibrosis. This CDR3 is CASSSFPGAPSSYEQYF. As DNA, the CDR3 is TGTGCCAGCAGCTCTTTTCCCGGGGCGCCTTCCTCCTACGAGCAGTACTTC.